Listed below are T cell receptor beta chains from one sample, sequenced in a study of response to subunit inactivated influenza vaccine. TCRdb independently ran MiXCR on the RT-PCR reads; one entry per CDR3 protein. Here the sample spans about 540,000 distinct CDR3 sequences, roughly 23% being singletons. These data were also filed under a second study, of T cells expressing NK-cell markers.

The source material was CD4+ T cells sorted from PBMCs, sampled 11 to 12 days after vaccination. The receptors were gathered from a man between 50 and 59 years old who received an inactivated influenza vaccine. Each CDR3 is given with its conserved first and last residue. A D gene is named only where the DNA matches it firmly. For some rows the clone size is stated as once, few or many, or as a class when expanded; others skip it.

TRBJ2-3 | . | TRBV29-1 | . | TGCAGCGCCCGAGGTGGGGGGCCCCGTGGCACAGATACGCAGTATTTT | CSARGGGPRGTDTQYF
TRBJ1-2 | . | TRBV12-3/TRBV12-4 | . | TGTGCCAGCAGTTTTCGGCAGGGCAAGGAGTATGGCTACACCTTC | CASSFRQGKEYGYTF
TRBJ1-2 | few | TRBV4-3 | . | TGCGCCAGCAGCCAAGATCGGCGGGGGGCATATGGCTACACCTTC | CASSQDRRGAYGYTF
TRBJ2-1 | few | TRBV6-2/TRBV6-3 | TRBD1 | TGTGCCAGCAGGCCGTTCCGGGACAGGGGGTACAATGAGCAGTTCTTC | CASRPFRDRGYNEQFF
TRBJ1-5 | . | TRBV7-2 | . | TGTGCCAGCAGCCCCGGGGGCAAACATCAGCCCCAGCATTTT | CASSPGGKHQPQHF
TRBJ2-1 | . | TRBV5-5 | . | TGTGCCAGCAGCTTTTGGGAGAAACCCTACAATGAGCAGTTCTTC | CASSFWEKPYNEQFF
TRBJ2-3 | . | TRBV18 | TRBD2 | TGTGCCAGCTCCCACGGACTAGCGCAGGGCACAGATACGCAGTATTTT | CASSHGLAQGTDTQYF
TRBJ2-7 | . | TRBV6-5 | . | TGTGCCAGCAGAGGGGGGGCCTACGAGCAGTACTTC | CASRGGAYEQYF
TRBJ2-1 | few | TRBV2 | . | TGTGCCAGCAGTGAAGGGACTCGACCCTCCTACAATGAGCAGTTCTTC | CASSEGTRPSYNEQFF
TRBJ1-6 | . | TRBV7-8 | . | TGTGCCAGCAGCTTAGATTGGGGAGGGAATTCACCCCTCCACTTT | CASSLDWGGNSPLHF
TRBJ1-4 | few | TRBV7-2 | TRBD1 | TGTGCCAGCAGCTCACAGGGGACTACAACTAATGAAAAACTGTTTTTT | CASSSQGTTTNEKLFF
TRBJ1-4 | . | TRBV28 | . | TGTGCCAGCAGTTTGGGGTTATCAACTAATGAAAAACTGTTTTTT | CASSLGLSTNEKLFF
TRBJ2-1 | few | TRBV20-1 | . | TGCAGTGCTAGGGGGCCCCCACAACCGAATGAGCAGTTCTTC | CSARGPPQPNEQFF
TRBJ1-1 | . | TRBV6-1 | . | TGTGCCAGCACCCGAAAGGGGAGCGGGTTCCCGACTGAAGCTTTCTTT | CASTRKGSGFPTEAFF
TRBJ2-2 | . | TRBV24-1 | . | TGTGCCACCAGTGATTTGGCAGGGGATACCGGGGAGCTGTTTTTT | CATSDLAGDTGELFF
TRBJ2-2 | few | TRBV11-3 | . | TGTGCCAGCCTAGCGACCGGGGAGCTGTTTTTT | CASLATGELFF
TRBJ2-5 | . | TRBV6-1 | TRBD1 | TGTGCCGGGGGGTCAAAGACAGGGGGCTTGGAGACCCAGTACTTC | CAGGSKTGGLETQYF
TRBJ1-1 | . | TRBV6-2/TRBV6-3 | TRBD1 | TGTGCCAGCAGGACAGGGTCGAACGTGGGGACTGAAGCTTTCTTT | CASRTGSNVGTEAFF
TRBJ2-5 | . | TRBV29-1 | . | TGCAGCGTTGAATGGAACCAGCGAGAGACCCAGTACTTC | CSVEWNQRETQYF
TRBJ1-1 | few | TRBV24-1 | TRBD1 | TGTGCCACCAGTGAGCGGGACAGGGGGTGGAACACTGAAGCTTTCTTT | CATSERDRGWNTEAFF
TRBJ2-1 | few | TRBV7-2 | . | TGTGCCAGCAGGTTGGCGGGGTCAATAACAAATGAGCAGTTCTTC | CASRLAGSITNEQFF
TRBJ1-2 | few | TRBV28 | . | TGTGCCAGCATGTCGGGGAACTATGGCTACACCTTC | CASMSGNYGYTF
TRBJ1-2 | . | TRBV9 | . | TGTGCCAGCAGCGTGACTACAGGCCCGAACTATGGCTACACCTTC | CASSVTTGPNYGYTF
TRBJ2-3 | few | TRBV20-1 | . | TGCAGTGCGGCCCCAAAATGGTCTCTAGATACGCAGTATTTT | CSAAPKWSLDTQYF
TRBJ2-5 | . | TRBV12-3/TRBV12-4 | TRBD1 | TGTGCCAGCGGGGACAGGGCCCACCAAGAGACCCAGTACTTC | CASGDRAHQETQYF
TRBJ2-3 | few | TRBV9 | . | TGTGCCAGCAGCCCACGGCAGGGCTTGGGCACAGATACGCAGTATTTT | CASSPRQGLGTDTQYF
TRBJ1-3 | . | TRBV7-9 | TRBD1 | TGTGCCAGCAGCTTGACACAGGGGAGAAACACCATATATTTT | CASSLTQGRNTIYF
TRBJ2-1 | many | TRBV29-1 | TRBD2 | TGCAGCGTTGAGCCTAGTCTAGCGGGCAGCTACAATGAGCAGTTCTTC | CSVEPSLAGSYNEQFF